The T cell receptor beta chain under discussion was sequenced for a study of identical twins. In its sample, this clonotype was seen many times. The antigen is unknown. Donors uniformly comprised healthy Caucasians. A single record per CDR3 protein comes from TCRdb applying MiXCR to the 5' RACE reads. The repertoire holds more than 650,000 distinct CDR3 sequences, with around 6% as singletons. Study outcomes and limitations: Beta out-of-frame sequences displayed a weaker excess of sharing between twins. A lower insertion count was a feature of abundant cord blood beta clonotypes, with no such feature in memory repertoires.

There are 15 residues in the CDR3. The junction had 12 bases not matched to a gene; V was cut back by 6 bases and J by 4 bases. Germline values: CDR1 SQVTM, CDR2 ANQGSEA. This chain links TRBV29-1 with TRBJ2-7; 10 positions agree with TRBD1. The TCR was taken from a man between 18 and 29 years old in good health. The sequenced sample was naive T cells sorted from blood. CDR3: CSVSGGQGEIYEQYF. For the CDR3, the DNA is TGCAGCGTCTCGGGCGGACAGGGGGAAATATACGAGCAGTACTTC.